This paragraph covers one T cell receptor beta chain sequence. Libraries were prepared by immunoSEQ multiplex PCR; TCRdb keeps only in-frame clonotypes and omits some of them. The sample contains some 80,000 clones, approximately 95% of which appear only once. CDR3 size: 13 residues. The V gene lost 6 bases and the J gene lost 1 base, with 9 bases spanning the gap. CDR1 SNHLY and CDR2 FYNNEI come from the germline V gene. These data belong to a study of T cell changes during pregnancy in multiple sclerosis. The origin of this receptor is a female donor with multiple sclerosis, enrolled in a pregnancy study. The rearrangement uses TRBV2 and TRBJ1-2, with TRBD1 as a possible D gene (6 bases). The sample in question was CD4+ T cells from peripheral blood mononuclear cells, obtained after pregnancy. The CDR3 loop reads CASRVDSNYGYTF. The CDR3 DNA reads as TGTGCCAGCAGGGTGGACAGTAACTATGGCTACACCTTC.